This record covers a single T cell receptor beta chain. The entry originates in a study of blood T cell repertoires in COVID-19. Whole-study context: The United States, Italy and Spain provided the acute and convalescent COVID-19 samples. PBMCs, B-cell-depleted T cells, or T cells provided the cDNA or gDNA that made up the material.

The V gene lost 6 bases and the J gene lost 0 bases, with 11 bases spanning the gap. The germline V gene has CDR1 KGHSH and CDR2 LQKENI. The CDR3 has 14 amino acids. Per the study methods: Quantification of nucleated cells was approximated via reference gene primer amplification. Profiling relied on immunoSEQ multiplex PCR, and the TCRdb table lists in-frame clones only, not all of them. V and J calls and clone size are given by that table; D and trimming were obtained from the DNA. The repertoire holds about 140,000 clones, roughly 86% seen once, with roughly 5% in the top ten. The V gene is TRBV18, the J gene TRBJ1-1; D remains ambiguous. The TCR comes from a human donor in a cohort sampled during active COVID-19. The specimen was peripheral blood. This CDR3 reads CASSQQSLNTEAFF. Here the CDR3 DNA reads TGTGCCAGCTCCCAACAGAGCCTGAACACTGAAGCTTTCTTT.